These 25 T cell receptor beta chains share one sample of origin, sequenced in a study of T cells in placental villitis. The immunoSEQ assay was v4. Method: immunoSEQ multiplex PCR; TCRdb's copy keeps in-frame clones and lacks some. The table shows about 3,200 clones, with more than 65% occurring only once. What was sequenced was placental tissue containing maternal and fetal cells. Source of these receptors: a human patient with infectious villitis; the placental T cells may come from both mother and fetus.

The genes are TRBV2 and TRBJ2-1; D may correspond to TRBD1 or TRBD2 (5 bases each). Trimming left V 2 bases short and J 2 bases short, with 13 bases between. CDR3 length equals 16 residues. Germline CDR1 is SNHLY and CDR2 is FYNNEI. In nucleotides, the CDR3 is TGTGCCAGCAGTGAAAGAGCGAGAGGGGCCTACAATGAGCAGTTCTTC. Translation gives CASSERARGAYNEQFF.

V gene TRBV9 combines with J gene TRBJ2-1; 8 nucleotides align to TRBD2. This CDR3 region has 15 residues. V lost 2 bases and J lost 2; bases outside the gene matches: 3. Germline lookup yields CDR1 SGDLS and CDR2 YYNGEE. The CDR3 region has the DNA TGTGCCAGCAGCGTTGGCGGGGGGACCTACAATGAGCAGTTCTTC. It specifies CASSVGGGTYNEQFF.

The gene calls are TRBV6-6 and TRBJ1-6; TRBD1 is a possible D gene (6 bases). V shed 7 bases and J shed 5 bases, with 12 bases lying between them. The CDR3 contains 14 residues. In germline, CDR1 is MNHNY, CDR2 SVGAGI (reference sequence). CDR3 nucleotides: TGTGCCAGCACCGCAGGGGATCATAATTCACCCCTCCACTTT. Translating gives CASTAGDHNSPLHF.

The chain carries TRBV9 and TRBJ2-5, with 8 positions matching TRBD2. CDR3 length: 14 residues. Germline loops: CDR1 SGDLS, CDR2 YYNGEE. Trimming took 3 bases from V and 4 from J; bases not matched to a gene: 5. CDR3 DNA: TGTGCCAGCAGCGAGGGCCGGGGGGGAGAGACCCAGTACTTC. Translation gives CASSEGRGGETQYF.

The V call is TRBV4-1, the J call TRBJ2-4; D call uncertain. This CDR3 comprises 14 residues. Between the trimmed V and J ends, which lost 0 bases and 0 bases, there was a span of 3 bases. Germline CDR1 reads MGHRA; CDR2 reads YSYEKL. The CDR3 is CASSQDIAKNIQYF. Here the CDR3 DNA reads TGCGCCAGCAGCCAAGACATAGCCAAAAACATTCAGTACTTC.

This sequence joins TRBV4-2 and TRBJ1-5, with a weak D call TRBD1 (6 bases). The germline V gene encodes CDR1 LGHNA and CDR2 YNFKEQ. The V gene lost 0 bases and the J gene lost 7 bases, with 10 bases spanning the gap. The CDR3 runs 14 residues. The DNA for the CDR3 is TGTGCCAGCAGCCAAGATTATGGGGGCCAGCCCCAGCATTTT. Its protein is CASSQDYGGQPQHF.

The rearrangement joins TRBV6-5 to TRBJ2-1, with 11 bases matching TRBD2. Germline loops: CDR1 MNHEY, CDR2 SVGAGI. The ends lost 2 bases at V and 4 bases at J; junction bases unmatched: 1. The CDR3 consists of 15 residues. The CDR3 loop reads CASSYTSGGYNEQFF. The CDR3 bases are TGTGCCAGCAGTTACACTAGCGGGGGTTACAATGAGCAGTTCTTC.

This chain uses TRBV2 with TRBJ1-2; 8 positions agree with TRBD1. CDR1 and CDR2 (germline): SNHLY, FYNNEI. With V trimmed by 4 bases and J by 8 bases, 15 bases remained unmatched. The CDR3 spans 16 residues. The CDR3 spells CASSGGQGGFVDGYTF. The CDR3, as DNA: TGTGCCAGCAGTGGTGGACAGGGAGGGTTTGTGGACGGCTACACCTTC.

The chain has TRBV3-1 (or the pseudogene TRBV3-2) and TRBJ2-1, with D tentatively TRBD1 (7 bases). The CDR3 loop spans 13 amino acids. Trimming pared 6 bases from V and 9 bases from J, leaving 15 bases between. Germline V gene data show CDR1 as LGHDT and CDR2 as YNNKEL (reference sequence). In nucleotides, the CDR3 is TGTGCCAGCAGACAGGGGCGGGATGTTGAGCAGTTCTTC. Its translation: CASRQGRDVEQFF.

The chain has TRBV12-5 and TRBJ1-2; weak D call: TRBD1 (6 bases). Germline CDR1 and CDR2: LGHNT and FRNRAP. This CDR3 region has 16 residues. Trimming removed 2 bases from V and 6 bases from J, with 19 bases in between. The CDR3 reads CASGLFPSGQRDGYTF. As DNA, the CDR3 is TGTGCTAGTGGTTTGTTCCCCTCAGGACAGAGGGATGGCTACACCTTC. Supplemented by reference TRBV12-5 and TRBJ1-2, the full variable domain reads DARVTQTPRHKVTEMGQEVTMRCQPILGHNTVFWYRQTMMQGLELLAYFRNRAPLDDSGMPKDRFSAEMPDATLATLKIQPSEPRDSAVYFCASGLFPSGQRDGYTFGSGTRLTVV.

The chain carries TRBV4-1 and TRBJ1-2; possible D gene TRBD1, 5 bases. Germline V lookup: CDR1 MGHRA, CDR2 YSYEKL. The ends were cut back, 0 bases at V and 4 bases at J, with 12 bases in the middle. This CDR3 region has 15 residues. CDR3 DNA: TGCGCCAGCAGCCAAGAACCAGGGATGGGCTATGGCTACACCTTC. Translation gives CASSQEPGMGYGYTF.

The V and J genes are TRBV7-9 and TRBJ2-5; 8 bases agree with TRBD2. The V gene's germline CDR1 is SEHNR and CDR2 FQNEAQ (reference sequence). The CDR3 is made up of 12 amino acids. With V trimmed by 5 bases and J by 5 bases, 1 base remained unmatched. CDR3 nucleotide sequence: TGTGCCAGCAGCCGACTAGCGGAGACCCAGTACTTC. Residues: CASSRLAETQYF.

This rearrangement joins TRBV7-6 to TRBJ1-1; D remains ambiguous. The CDR3 loop spans 11 amino acids. Germline V CDR1 and CDR2: SGHVS, FNYEAQ. Trimming removed 3 bases at V and 1 base at J, with 0 bases between. CDR3 in DNA: TGTGCCAGCAGCTTGAACACTGAAGCTTTCTTT. Protein sequence: CASSLNTEAFF.

This clone has only one observation. V gene TRBV24-1 combines with J gene TRBJ2-3; TRBD1 aligns across 7 bases. Germline V gene data show CDR1 as KGHDR and CDR2 as SFDVKD. CDR3 length equals 15 residues. V lost 6 bases to trimming and J lost 2 bases; unmatched junction nucleotides: 7. CDR3 sequence: CATSIGTENTDTQYF. As DNA, the CDR3 is TGTGCCACCAGTATCGGGACAGAGAACACAGATACGCAGTATTTT.

CDR3 sequence (DNA): TGTGCCAGCAGGTGGACAGGGGGATACGAGCAGTACTTC. Its translation is CASRWTGGYEQYF. The chain has TRBV27 and TRBJ2-7; 10 bases fit TRBD1. The CDR3 sequence is 13 residues long. CDR1 is MNHEY, CDR2 SMNVEV, per germline (reference sequence). The V and J ends lost 6 bases and 4 bases, in that order; junction bases with no gene match: 3.

The chain employs TRBV6-5 and TRBJ2-4; 7 nucleotides match TRBD2. The CDR3 extends over 15 amino acids. Per germline, CDR1 MNHEY and CDR2 SVGAGI. The V gene end was trimmed by 8 bases and the J gene end by 8 bases; junction bases not matched to a gene: 15. The CDR3 spells CASSRTRRSVDIQYF. CDR3 DNA: TGTGCCAGCTCTAGGACTAGGCGCTCAGTCGACATTCAGTACTTC.

This sequence joins TRBV7-2 and TRBJ2-3; 8 bases agree with TRBD2. The V segment lost 5 bases and the J segment 3 bases; nucleotides outside the gene matches: 7. Germline V gene data show CDR1 as SGHTA and CDR2 as FQGNSA. This CDR3 comprises 15 residues. The CDR3 nucleotides are TGTGCCAGCAGCGCGGACTCGGGGGGGACAGATACGCAGTATTTT. It codes for CASSADSGGTDTQYF. The full variable domain, its missing parts supplied by reference TRBV7-2 and TRBJ2-3, is GAGVSQSPSNKVTEKGKDVELRCDPISGHTALYWYRQSLGQGLEFLIYFQGNSAPDKSGLPSDRFSAERTGGSVSTLTIQRTQQEDSAVYLCASSADSGGTDTQYFGPGTRLTVL.

CDR3 sequence (DNA): TGTGCCAGCAGTTTATTAGATCTCTACACCTTC. Translation gives CASSLLDLYTF. The J gene is TRBJ1-2, the V gene TRBV12-3 or TRBV12-4; the D is unclear. CDR3 length: 11 residues. V shed 2 bases and J shed 10 bases, with 8 bases lying between them.

The chain combines TRBV27 with TRBJ1-3, with D maybe TRBD1 (5 bases). CDR3 size: 15 residues. CDR1 MNHEY and CDR2 SMNVEV come from the germline V gene (reference sequence). Between the trimmed V and J ends, which lost 3 bases and 0 bases, there was a span of 9 bases. CDR3 loop: CASSFSGTSGNTIYF. The CDR3 DNA reads TGTGCCAGCAGTTTCTCAGGGACCTCTGGAAACACCATATATTTT.

The chain uses TRBV10-1 and TRBJ2-2; unclear D gene. V shed 1 base and J shed 5 bases, with 5 bases lying between them. There are 13 residues in the CDR3. CDR1 WNHNN and CDR2 SYGVQD come from the germline V gene (reference sequence). In DNA, the CDR3 is TGCGCCAGCAGTGAGTTACAAACCGGGGAGCTGTTTTTT. It translates to CASSELQTGELFF.

Remarks on this clone: A junction boundary mismatches the germline segment, possibly from a read error. V gene TRBV18 combines with J gene TRBJ2-7, with 9 bases matching TRBD1. The CDR3 totals 15 residues. From germline, CDR1 is KGHSH and CDR2 LQKENI. In DNA form, the CDR3 reads TGTGCCAGCTCACCGGGTACAGGGGGCTCCTACAAGCAGTACTTC. Amino acids: CASSPGTGGSYKQYF.

The chain is built from TRBV30 and TRBJ1-2, with 9 bases that match TRBD1. J was trimmed by 7 bases and V by 0 bases; bases with no gene match: 0. Germline V gene sequence: CDR1 GTSNPN, CDR2 SVGIG (reference sequence). This CDR3 has 12 residues. The chain's CDR3 is CAWSVQGAGYTF. The DNA of the CDR3 is TGTGCCTGGAGTGTACAGGGGGCTGGCTACACCTTC.

This chain connects TRBV9 to TRBJ1-3; D possibly corresponds to TRBD1 (6 bases). Germline lookup yields CDR1 SGDLS and CDR2 YYNGEE. V was pared by 5 bases and J by 0 bases, with 18 bases between. The CDR3 is made up of 17 amino acids. The DNA of the CDR3 is TGTGCCAGCAGTGCACATTCCGGGACAAGCTCTGGAAACACCATATATTTT. Its protein is CASSAHSGTSSGNTIYF.

The chain carries TRBV19 and TRBJ1-4; weak D call: TRBD1 (5 bases). Germline V gene sequence: CDR1 LNHDA, CDR2 SQIVND (reference sequence). Trimming took off 4 bases at V and 8 bases at J, with 17 bases between the two ends. CDR3 length equals 15 residues. The CDR3 is CASSTRDAVREKLFF. CDR3 DNA: TGTGCCAGTAGTACCCGGGACGCGGTACGGGAAAAACTGTTTTTT. Combining the CDR3 with reference TRBV19 and TRBJ1-4 gives the whole variable domain DGGITQSPKYLFRKEGQNVTLSCEQNLNHDAMYWYRQDPGQGLRLIYYSQIVNDFQKGDIAEGYSVSREKKESFPLTVTSAQKNPTAFYLCASSTRDAVREKLFFGSGTQLSVL.

This chain connects TRBV3-1 (or the pseudogene TRBV3-2) to TRBJ2-4; maybe TRBD2 (6 bases). The CDR3 length is 16 residues. Germline CDR1 reads LGHDT; CDR2 reads YNNKEL (reference sequence). Trimming pared 5 bases from V and 2 bases from J, leaving 16 bases between. As DNA, the CDR3 is TGTGCCAGCAGCGTGGGGTTCGGGGGACCCAAAAACATTCAGTACTTC. Translation: CASSVGFGGPKNIQYF.